The 20 T cell receptor beta chains below were found in one sample sequenced in a study of T cells in narcolepsy. Only in-frame clones appear in the TCRdb table, and some are missing; sequencing was by immunoSEQ multiplex PCR. The sample carries more than 20,000 clones, roughly four fifths recorded once. Sequenced input: memory (CD45RA-) CD4+ T cells from blood. Source of these receptors: a human donor in good health.

This chain uses TRBV5-1 with TRBJ2-1; tentative D call: TRBD1 (6 bases). Trimming cost V 0 bases and J 2 bases, with 6 bases left between them. The CDR3 is 14 amino acids. CDR1 is SGHRS, CDR2 YFSETQ, per germline. The CDR3 sequence: CASSLDRAYNEQFF. The CDR3 DNA reads TGCGCCAGCAGCTTGGACAGGGCCTACAATGAGCAGTTCTTC.

V gene TRBV19 combines with J gene TRBJ1-1; D is perhaps TRBD1 (5 bases). There are 14 residues in the CDR3. V gave up 4 bases and J gave up 3 bases, with 12 bases separating them. Germline CDR1 LNHDA, CDR2 SQIVND (reference sequence). For the CDR3, the DNA is TGTGCCAGTAGTACCTCCTGGGGGTACACTGAAGCTTTCTTT. Protein product: CASSTSWGYTEAFF.

CDR3 protein: CASSLGRNTEAFF. The CDR3 nucleotides are TGTGCCAGCAGCTTGGGGAGGAACACTGAAGCTTTCTTT. The V call is TRBV7-6, the J call TRBJ1-1; D is unresolved. This CDR3 has 13 residues. Germline V gives CDR1 SGHVS, CDR2 FNYEAQ. With 3 bases removed from V and 1 base from J, the gap between germline ends came to 6 bases.

This chain joins TRBV4-3 and TRBJ2-3, with TRBD2 matching over 12 bases. In germline, CDR1 is LGHNA, CDR2 YSLEER. The CDR3 runs to 21 residues. Trimming removed 3 bases from V and 4 bases from J; junction bases left unmatched: 20. CDR3 nucleotide sequence: TGCGCCAGCAGCCACCGAGGCCCGGGTCTTGGACTAGCGGGGAGTGCAGATACGCAGTATTTT. It specifies CASSHRGPGLGLAGSADTQYF.

The count of this clone is one. V and J are TRBV6-6 and TRBJ2-7; 7 bases are shared with TRBD2. The ends lost 10 bases at V and 1 base at J; junction bases unmatched: 16. Germline CDR1 reads MNHNY; CDR2 reads SVGAGI (reference sequence). This CDR3 has 16 amino acids. CDR3 nucleotides: TGTGCCACTCAATCCTTGGGCGGGGGATCATCCTACGAGCAGTACTTC. This gives the protein CATQSLGGGSSYEQYF.

The chain carries TRBV19 and TRBJ1-1, with D hard to call. V lost 5 bases and J 1 base, leaving 8 bases between the germline ends. CDR1 LNHDA and CDR2 SQIVND come from the germline V gene (reference sequence). The length of the CDR3 is 13 residues. CDR3 region: CASSLTENTEAFF. The CDR3 nucleotides are TGTGCCAGTAGTCTTACAGAGAACACTGAAGCTTTCTTT.

This sequence joins TRBV10-2 and TRBJ2-2; 7 nucleotides align to TRBD2. The CDR3 covers 15 residues. V trimming: 4 bases; J trimming: 8 bases; junction bases outside the gene matches: 10. The germline V gene encodes CDR1 WSHSY and CDR2 SAAADI. This CDR3 reads CASSVVTGRPGELFF. CDR3 sequence (DNA): TGCGCCAGCAGTGTAGTGACCGGGAGGCCGGGGGAGCTGTTTTTT.

The V and J genes are TRBV2 and TRBJ1-2; maybe TRBD1 (6 bases). The CDR3 contains 14 residues. Germline V gives CDR1 SNHLY, CDR2 FYNNEI. The V end was cut by 4 bases, the J end by 4 bases, with 13 bases between. This chain's CDR3 is CASSAPGALYGYTF. CDR3 sequence (DNA): TGTGCCAGCAGTGCCCCAGGGGCCCTCTATGGCTACACCTTC.

This clone was observed a handful of times. The chain has TRBV10-3 and TRBJ2-2, with D tentatively TRBD1 or TRBD2 (6 bases each). The CDR3 is 14 amino acids. With 6 bases removed from V and 6 bases from J, the gap between germline ends came to 14 bases. Germline V lookup: CDR1 ENHRY, CDR2 SYGVKD. CDR3 residues: CAISGGGKSGELFF. CDR3 DNA: TGTGCCATCAGCGGGGGCGGGAAGTCCGGGGAGCTGTTTTTT.

The gene calls are TRBV6-1 and TRBJ1-2, with D hard to call. The CDR3 runs 14 residues. V shed 3 bases and J shed 7 bases, with 15 bases lying between them. Germline assignment: CDR1 MNHNS and CDR2 SASEGT. Here the CDR3 reads CASSDRTGKGGYTF. For the CDR3, the DNA is TGTGCCAGCAGTGACCGGACGGGGAAGGGTGGCTACACCTTC.

CDR3 nucleotide sequence: TGTGCCAGCAGCTTAATTGGCAGGGGCACTGAAGCTTTCTTT. This gives the protein CASSLIGRGTEAFF. The chain uses TRBV7-8 and TRBJ1-1; D possibly corresponds to TRBD1 (6 bases). Trimming shortened V by 2 bases and J by 4 bases, and 11 bases separated the two germline ends. The CDR3 is 14 residues long. Germline CDR1 and CDR2: SGHVS and FQNEAQ.

The rearrangement uses TRBV5-1 and TRBJ2-1; D is unclear. The CDR3 is 16 amino acids. V was pared by 2 bases and J by 0 bases, with 12 bases between. CDR1 and CDR2 (germline): SGHRS, YFSETQ. CDR3 coding DNA: TGCGCCAGCAGCTTTCAGGAGAGTAGCTCCTACAATGAGCAGTTCTTC. Its translation is CASSFQESSSYNEQFF.

J is TRBJ2-2 and V is TRBV5-6; 10 bases match TRBD1. The junction had 9 bases not matched to a gene; V was cut back by 3 bases and J by 7 bases. The CDR3 consists of 16 residues. CDR1 is SGHDT, CDR2 YYEEEE, per germline. In nucleotides, the CDR3 is TGTGCCAGCAGCTCCTTGGGACAGGGGATCGTCGGGGAGCTGTTTTTT. Protein sequence: CASSSLGQGIVGELFF.

This chain connects TRBV5-1 to TRBJ1-3; 7 nucleotides line up with TRBD1. This CDR3 comprises 15 residues. Germline V lookup: CDR1 SGHRS, CDR2 YFSETQ. V lost 4 bases and J lost 9; bases outside the gene matches: 13. The CDR3 loop reads CASSTTGFGDGTIYF. The CDR3 nucleotides read TGCGCCAGCAGCACGACAGGGTTCGGAGACGGCACCATATATTTT.

The rearrangement uses TRBV5-6 and TRBJ2-1; D perhaps matches TRBD1 (6 bases). The CDR3 loop spans 15 amino acids. V shed 3 bases and J shed 10 bases, with 20 bases lying between them. Per germline, CDR1 SGHDT and CDR2 YYEEEE. The CDR3 protein is CASSSTTQGRREQFF. DNA of the CDR3: TGTGCCAGCAGCTCGACGACACAGGGAAGGCGGGAGCAGTTCTTC.

The CDR3 loop is CASSQVPQGNTEAFF. The CDR3 DNA is TGTGCCAGCAGCCAAGTTCCCCAGGGGAACACTGAAGCTTTCTTT. This sequence joins TRBV4-2 and TRBJ1-1; D perhaps matches TRBD1 (5 bases). Germline CDR1 reads LGHNA; CDR2 reads YNFKEQ. V lost 1 base to trimming and J lost 1 base, with 10 bases between them. There are 15 residues in the CDR3.

The V and J genes are TRBV5-1 and TRBJ2-7; D perhaps matches TRBD1 (5 bases). CDR1 SGHRS and CDR2 YFSETQ come from the germline V gene. Trimming took 6 bases from V and 2 from J, leaving 18 bases between them. The CDR3 sequence is 15 residues long. In DNA form, the CDR3 reads TGCGCCAGCACGTCTCAGGGATTAAACACCTACGAGCAGTACTTC. It codes for CASTSQGLNTYEQYF.

This rearrangement joins TRBV27 to TRBJ2-3; 7 bases map to TRBD2. Germline trimming cut 3 bases from V and 3 bases from J; bases unmatched to any gene: 9. Looked up from germline, CDR1 is MNHEY and CDR2 is SMNVEV (reference sequence). The CDR3 is made up of 16 amino acids. CDR3 bases: TGTGCCAGCAGTTTGAGCGGGATCAGGATAACAGATACGCAGTATTTT. Its protein product is CASSLSGIRITDTQYF.

The chain links TRBV15 to TRBJ2-5; perhaps D is TRBD1 or TRBD2 (6 bases each). Germline V gene sequence: CDR1 LNHNV, CDR2 YYDKDF (reference sequence). The CDR3 totals 16 residues. V lost 4 bases and J 5 bases, leaving 20 bases between the germline ends. This CDR3 reads CATSILYGGHKETQYF. The DNA of the CDR3 is TGTGCCACCAGCATACTGTACGGGGGCCACAAGGAGACCCAGTACTTC.

The gene calls are TRBV7-2 and TRBJ1-1; 7 bases are a match to TRBD1. Germline V lookup: CDR1 SGHTA, CDR2 FQGNSA. The V segment lost 5 bases and the J segment 0 bases; nucleotides outside the gene matches: 3. This CDR3 has 14 amino acids. CDR3 sequence reads: CASSRDSLNTEAFF. CDR3 coding DNA: TGTGCCAGCAGCAGGGACAGTTTGAACACTGAAGCTTTCTTT.